What follows is one T cell receptor beta chain and its context. This entry belongs to a study of blood T cell repertoires in COVID-19. TCRdb's table, derived via immunoSEQ multiplex PCR, lists solely in-frame clones and lacks some. The sample has about 220,000 clones; less than 90% are singletons. This TCR came from a woman aged 40 to 49 who had recovered from COVID-19. Sequencing input: PBMCs or T cells enriched from blood (not recorded which).

CDR3 sequence: CAISGETDTQYF. The CDR3 region has the DNA TGTGCCATTTCGGGGGAGACAGATACGCAGTATTTT. The J gene is TRBJ2-3, the V gene TRBV7-9; D is perhaps TRBD2 (6 bases). The ends were cut back, 10 bases at V and 3 bases at J, with 11 bases in the middle. The CDR3 has 12 amino acids. Germline V gene lookup returns CDR1 SEHNR and CDR2 FQNEAQ (reference sequence).